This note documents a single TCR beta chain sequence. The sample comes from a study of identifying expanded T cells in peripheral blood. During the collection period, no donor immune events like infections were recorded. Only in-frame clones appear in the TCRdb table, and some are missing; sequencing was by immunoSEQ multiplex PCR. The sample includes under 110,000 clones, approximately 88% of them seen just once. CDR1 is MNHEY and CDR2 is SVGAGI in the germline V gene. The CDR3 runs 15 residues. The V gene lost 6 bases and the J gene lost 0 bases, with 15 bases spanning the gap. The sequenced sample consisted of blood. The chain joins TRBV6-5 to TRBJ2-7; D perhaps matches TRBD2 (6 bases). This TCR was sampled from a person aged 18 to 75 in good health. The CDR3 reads CASSIAPGGSYEQYF. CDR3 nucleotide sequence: TGTGCCAGCAGCATCGCGCCCGGGGGCTCCTACGAGCAGTACTTC.